These T cell receptor beta chains were read from a single sample in a study of cytomegalovirus exposure and HLA in healthy donors. TCRdb's copy holds only in-frame clones and misses some; the assay was immunoSEQ multiplex PCR. Here the sample spans fewer than 95,000 clones, 60% to 80% being singletons. Sequenced material: PBMCs. The receptors stem from a woman aged 25 to 39 in good health and CMV-seronegative. The CDR3 runs from the conserved cysteine through the conserved F or W. Each record gives: V gene, J gene, clone size, CDR3 length, D gene, CDR3 protein, CDR3 DNA. D genes are given only for firm matches. Expanded clones get a size class; other rows say once, few or many, or leave the size out.

TRBV19	TRBJ2-6	few	15	NA	CATSSGGSGANVLTF	TGTGCCACCTCATCCGGAGGCTCTGGGGCCAACGTCCTGACTTTC
TRBV7-8	TRBJ2-2	NA	13	NA	CASSLKREIELFF	TGTGCCAGCAGCTTAAAGAGGGAAATAGAGCTGTTTTTT
TRBV2	TRBJ1-5	few	14	TRBD1	CASSFDRGRQPQHF	TGTGCCAGCAGCTTCGACAGGGGTCGGCAGCCCCAGCATTTT
TRBV4-2	TRBJ2-7	NA	15	TRBD1	CASSQLQGTSYEQYF	TGTGCCAGCAGCCAACTACAGGGGACGAGCTACGAGCAGTACTTC
TRBV27	TRBJ1-5	few	19	TRBD1	CASSLVPPSTGVSNQPQHF	TGTGCCAGCAGTTTAGTTCCACCAAGTACAGGGGTAAGCAATCAGCCCCAGCATTTT
TRBV6-5	TRBJ1-2	NA	14	NA	CASSYSDSNYGYTF	TGTGCCAGCAGTTACTCGGACAGCAACTATGGCTACACCTTC
TRBV5-6	TRBJ2-1	NA	15	TRBD2	CASRKWRGAYNEQFF	TGTGCCAGCAGAAAGTGGCGGGGGGCTTACAATGAGCAGTTCTTC
TRBV9	TRBJ2-5	NA	13	NA	CASSVALVETQYF	TGTGCCAGCAGCGTAGCTCTTGTAGAGACCCAGTACTTC
TRBV5-1	TRBJ2-7	NA	15	NA	CASSLADTFAYEQYF	TGCGCCAGCAGCTTGGCCGACACGTTTGCCTACGAGCAGTACTTC
TRBV4-2	TRBJ2-7	once	18	TRBD2	CASSQALGLAGGYYEQYF	TGTGCCAGCAGCCAAGCTTTGGGACTAGCGGGAGGATACTACGAGCAGTACTTC